This T cell receptor (beta chain) was identified during a study of cytomegalovirus exposure and HLA in healthy donors. Overall study results and limits: In most subjects, TCR beta sequences reportedly gave accurate predictions of HLA-A and HLA-B alleles.

Of note for this clone: Antigen: not known.

Researchers ran the PCR with 60 Vbeta and 13 Jbeta primers. In the study's own analysis: There were about 80 million unique TCR beta chains by a later count, and approximately 10 million of them were shared. Sequenced by immunoSEQ multiplex PCR; TCRdb stores in-frame clones only, minus some. V and J calls and clone size are those listed in that table; D and trimming were worked out from the DNA. The sample yields 160,000 or so clones, just under 80% seen once. V dropped 0 bases and J dropped 2; count of bases not matched to a gene: 4. The CDR3 spans 15 residues. Germline CDR1 reads ENHRY; CDR2 reads SYGVKD.

The chain is built from TRBV10-3 and TRBJ2-7, with 7 nucleotides matching TRBD1. The TCR originated in a man aged 30 to 45 in good health and CMV-seronegative. Material: PBMCs. CDR3 protein: CAISESTGITYEQYF. CDR3 nucleotides: TGTGCCATCAGTGAGTCGACAGGGATCACCTACGAGCAGTACTTC.